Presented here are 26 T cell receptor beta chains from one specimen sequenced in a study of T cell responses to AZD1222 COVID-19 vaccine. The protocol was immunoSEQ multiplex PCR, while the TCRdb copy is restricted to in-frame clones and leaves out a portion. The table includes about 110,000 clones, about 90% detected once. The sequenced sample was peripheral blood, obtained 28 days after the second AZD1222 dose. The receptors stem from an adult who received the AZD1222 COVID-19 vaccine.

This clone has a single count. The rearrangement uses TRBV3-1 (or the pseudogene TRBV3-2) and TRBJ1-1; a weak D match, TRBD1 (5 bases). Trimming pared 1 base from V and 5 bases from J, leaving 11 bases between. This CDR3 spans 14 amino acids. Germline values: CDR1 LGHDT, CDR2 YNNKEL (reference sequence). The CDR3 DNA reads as TGTGCCAGCAGCCAAGGAACCTGGGGGACTGAAGCTTTCTTT. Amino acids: CASSQGTWGTEAFF.

The CDR3 DNA sequence: TGTGCCAGCAGTGAAAGAAGGCAGACGGCCTACGAGCAGTACTTC. It codes for CASSERRQTAYEQYF. V gene TRBV2 combines with J gene TRBJ2-7; D is unresolved. CDR1 and CDR2 from the germline V gene are SNHLY and FYNNEI. The germline V and J ends were trimmed by 2 bases and 2 bases, with 13 bases remaining between them. CDR3 length: 15 residues.

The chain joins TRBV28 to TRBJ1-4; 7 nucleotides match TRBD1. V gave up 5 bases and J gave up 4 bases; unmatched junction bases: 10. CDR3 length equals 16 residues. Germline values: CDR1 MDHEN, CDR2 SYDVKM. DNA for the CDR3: TGTGCCAGCAGTCCTGATACAGGGGTCTTTAATGAAAAACTGTTTTTT. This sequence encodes CASSPDTGVFNEKLFF.

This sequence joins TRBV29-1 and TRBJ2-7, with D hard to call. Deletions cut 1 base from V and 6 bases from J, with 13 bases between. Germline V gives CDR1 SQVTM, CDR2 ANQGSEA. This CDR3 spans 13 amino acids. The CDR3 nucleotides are TGCAGCGTTGAAGGTCTCGACCGGGCCGAGCAGTACTTC. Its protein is CSVEGLDRAEQYF.

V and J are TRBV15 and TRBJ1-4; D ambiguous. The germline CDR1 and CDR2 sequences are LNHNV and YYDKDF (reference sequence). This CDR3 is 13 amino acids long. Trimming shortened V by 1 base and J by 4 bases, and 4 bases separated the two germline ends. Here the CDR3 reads CATSRGYNEKLFF. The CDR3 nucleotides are TGTGCCACCAGCAGAGGGTATAATGAAAAACTGTTTTTT.

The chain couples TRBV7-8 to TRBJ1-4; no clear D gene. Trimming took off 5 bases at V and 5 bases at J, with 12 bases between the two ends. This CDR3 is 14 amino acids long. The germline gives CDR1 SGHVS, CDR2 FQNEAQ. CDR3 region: CASSIRLGNEKLFF. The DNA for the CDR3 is TGTGCCAGCAGCATTAGGCTAGGAAATGAAAAACTGTTTTTT.

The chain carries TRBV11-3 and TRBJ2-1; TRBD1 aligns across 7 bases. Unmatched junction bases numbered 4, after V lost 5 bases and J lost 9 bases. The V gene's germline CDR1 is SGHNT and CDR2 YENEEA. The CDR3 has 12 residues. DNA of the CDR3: TGTGCCAGCAGCCCCAGGACAGGTGAGCAGTTCTTC. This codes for CASSPRTGEQFF. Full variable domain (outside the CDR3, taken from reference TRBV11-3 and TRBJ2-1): EAGVVQSPRYKIIEKKQPVAFWCNPISGHNTLYWYLQNLGQGPELLIRYENEEAVDDSQLPKDRFSAERLKGVDSTLKIQPAELGDSAVYLCASSPRTGEQFFGPGTRLTVL.

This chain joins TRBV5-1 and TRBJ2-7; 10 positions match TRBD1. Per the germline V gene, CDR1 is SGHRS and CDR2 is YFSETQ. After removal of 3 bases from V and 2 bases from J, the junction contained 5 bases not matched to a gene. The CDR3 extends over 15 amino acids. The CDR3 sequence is CASSSRTGGPYEQYF. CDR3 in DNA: TGCGCCAGCAGCTCACGGACAGGGGGTCCCTACGAGCAGTACTTC.

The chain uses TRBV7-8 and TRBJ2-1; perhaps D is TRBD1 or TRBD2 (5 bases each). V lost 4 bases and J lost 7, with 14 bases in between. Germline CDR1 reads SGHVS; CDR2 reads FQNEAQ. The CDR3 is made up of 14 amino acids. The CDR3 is CASSSSGPSNEQFF. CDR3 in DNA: TGTGCCAGCAGCTCCTCGGGGCCCTCTAATGAGCAGTTCTTC. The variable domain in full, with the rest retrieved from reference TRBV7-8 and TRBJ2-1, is GAGVSQSPRYKVAKRGQDVALRCDPISGHVSLFWYQQALGQGPEFLTYFQNEAQLDKSGLPSDRFFAERPEGSVSTLKIQRTQQEDSAVYLCASSSSGPSNEQFFGPGTRLTVL.

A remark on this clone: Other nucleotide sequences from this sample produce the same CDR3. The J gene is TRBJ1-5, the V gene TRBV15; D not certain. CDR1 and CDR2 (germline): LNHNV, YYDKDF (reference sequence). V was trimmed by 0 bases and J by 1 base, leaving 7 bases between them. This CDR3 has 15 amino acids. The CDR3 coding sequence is TGTGCCACCAGCAGAGATCAGCGAAGCAATCAGCCCCAGCATTTT. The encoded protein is CATSRDQRSNQPQHF.

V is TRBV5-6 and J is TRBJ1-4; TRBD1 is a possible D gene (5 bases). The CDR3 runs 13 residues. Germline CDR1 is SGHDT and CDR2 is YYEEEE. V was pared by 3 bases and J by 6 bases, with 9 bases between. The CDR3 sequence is CASSWGTDEKLFF. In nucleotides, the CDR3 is TGTGCCAGCAGCTGGGGGACGGATGAAAAACTGTTTTTT.

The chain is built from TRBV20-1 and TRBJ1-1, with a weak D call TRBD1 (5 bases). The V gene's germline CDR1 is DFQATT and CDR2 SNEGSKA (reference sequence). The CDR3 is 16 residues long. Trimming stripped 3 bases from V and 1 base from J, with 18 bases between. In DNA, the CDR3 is TGCAGTGCTAGTTCAGGGATCCTACCCGAGAACACTGAAGCTTTCTTT. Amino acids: CSASSGILPENTEAFF.

The CDR3 here is CASSRGSSNQPQHF. As DNA, the CDR3 is TGTGCCAGCAGCAGAGGGTCGAGCAATCAGCCCCAGCATTTT. The V and J genes are TRBV6-5 and TRBJ1-5; the D is unclear. Germline V lookup: CDR1 MNHEY, CDR2 SVGAGI. CDR3 length: 14 amino acids. V lost 6 bases, J lost 1 base, and 10 bases lay in between.

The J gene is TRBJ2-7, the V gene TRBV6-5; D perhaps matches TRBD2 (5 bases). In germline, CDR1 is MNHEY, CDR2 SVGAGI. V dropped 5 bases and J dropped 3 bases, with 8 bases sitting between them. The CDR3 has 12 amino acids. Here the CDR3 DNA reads TGTGCCAGCAGTCCTGGGAGCTACGAGCAGTACTTC. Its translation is CASSPGSYEQYF.

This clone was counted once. This chain's CDR3 is CASSQAQGINTIYF. DNA of the CDR3: TGTGCCAGCAGCCAAGCCCAGGGGATAAACACCATATATTTT. The chain joins TRBV4-2 to TRBJ1-3; possible D gene TRBD1, 6 bases. Looked up from germline, CDR1 is LGHNA and CDR2 is YNFKEQ. The germline V and J ends were trimmed by 1 base and 6 bases, with 10 bases remaining between them. The CDR3 contains 14 residues.

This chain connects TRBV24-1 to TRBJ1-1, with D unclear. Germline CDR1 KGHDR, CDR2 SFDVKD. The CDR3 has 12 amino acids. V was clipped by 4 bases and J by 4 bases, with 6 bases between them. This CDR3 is CATSEAGTEAFF. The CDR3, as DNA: TGTGCCACCAGTGAGGCCGGCACTGAAGCTTTCTTT.

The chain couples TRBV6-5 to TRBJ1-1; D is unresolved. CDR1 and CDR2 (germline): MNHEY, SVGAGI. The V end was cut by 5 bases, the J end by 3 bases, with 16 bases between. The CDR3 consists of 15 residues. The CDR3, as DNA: TGTGCCAGCAGTCAAACTCGTACCGGCTACACTGAAGCTTTCTTT. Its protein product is CASSQTRTGYTEAFF.

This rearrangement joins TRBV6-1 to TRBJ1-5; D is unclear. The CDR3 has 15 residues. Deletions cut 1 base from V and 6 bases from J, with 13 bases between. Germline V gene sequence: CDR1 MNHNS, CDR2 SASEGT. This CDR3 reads CASSEGSGNRQPQHF. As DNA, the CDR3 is TGTGCCAGCAGTGAAGGGTCCGGTAATCGTCAGCCCCAGCATTTT.

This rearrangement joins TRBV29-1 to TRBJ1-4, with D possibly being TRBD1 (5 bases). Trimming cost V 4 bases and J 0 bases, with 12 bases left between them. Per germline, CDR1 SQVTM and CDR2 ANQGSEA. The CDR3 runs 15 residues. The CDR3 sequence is CSVVGTEATNEKLFF. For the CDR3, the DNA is TGCAGCGTTGTTGGGACGGAAGCAACTAATGAAAAACTGTTTTTT. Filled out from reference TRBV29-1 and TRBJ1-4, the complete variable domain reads SAVISQKPSRDICQRGTSLTIQCQVDSQVTMMFWYRQQPGQSLTLIATANQGSEATYESGFVIDKFPISRPNLTFSTLTVSNMSPEDSSIYLCSVVGTEATNEKLFFGSGTQLSVL.

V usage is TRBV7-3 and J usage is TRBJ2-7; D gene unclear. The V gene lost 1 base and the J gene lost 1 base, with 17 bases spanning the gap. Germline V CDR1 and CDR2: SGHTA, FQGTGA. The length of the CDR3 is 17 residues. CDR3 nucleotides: TGTGCCAGCAGCTTAAGTGGTGGTTCGGGCGTTTCCTACGAGCAGTACTTC. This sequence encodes CASSLSGGSGVSYEQYF.

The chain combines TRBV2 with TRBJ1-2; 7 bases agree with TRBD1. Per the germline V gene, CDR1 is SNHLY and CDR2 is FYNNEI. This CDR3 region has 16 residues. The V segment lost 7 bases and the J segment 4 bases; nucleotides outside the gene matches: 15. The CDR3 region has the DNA TGTGCCAGCACCCCCAACCCCCTCAGGGGGACCTATGGCTACACCTTC. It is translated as CASTPNPLRGTYGYTF. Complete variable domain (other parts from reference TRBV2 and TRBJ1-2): EPEVTQTPSHQVTQMGQEVILRCVPISNHLYFYWYRQILGQKVEFLVSFYNNEISEKSEIFDDQFSVERPDGSNFTLKIRSTKLEDSAMYFCASTPNPLRGTYGYTFGSGTRLTVV.

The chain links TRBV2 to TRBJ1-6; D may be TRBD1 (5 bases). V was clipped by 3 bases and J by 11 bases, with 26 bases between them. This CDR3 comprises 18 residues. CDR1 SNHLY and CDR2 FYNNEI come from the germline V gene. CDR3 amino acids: CASSDSVKQALGIPPLHF. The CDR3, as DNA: TGTGCCAGCAGTGATAGCGTAAAACAGGCTCTGGGGATCCCACCCCTCCACTTT. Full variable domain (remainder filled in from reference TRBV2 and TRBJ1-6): EPEVTQTPSHQVTQMGQEVILRCVPISNHLYFYWYRQILGQKVEFLVSFYNNEISEKSEIFDDQFSVERPDGSNFTLKIRSTKLEDSAMYFCASSDSVKQALGIPPLHFGNGTRLTVT.

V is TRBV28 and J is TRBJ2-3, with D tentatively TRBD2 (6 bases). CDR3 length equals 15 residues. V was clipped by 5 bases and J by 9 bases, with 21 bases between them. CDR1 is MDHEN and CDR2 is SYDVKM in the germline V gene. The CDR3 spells CASSPTSIPQGTQYF. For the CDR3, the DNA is TGTGCCAGCAGTCCGACTAGTATCCCTCAAGGGACGCAGTATTTT. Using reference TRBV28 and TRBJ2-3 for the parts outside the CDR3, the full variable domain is DVKVTQSSRYLVKRTGEKVFLECVQDMDHENMFWYRQDPGLGLRLIYFSYDVKMKEKGDIPEGYSVSREKKERFSLILESASTNQTSMYLCASSPTSIPQGTQYFGPGTRLTVL.

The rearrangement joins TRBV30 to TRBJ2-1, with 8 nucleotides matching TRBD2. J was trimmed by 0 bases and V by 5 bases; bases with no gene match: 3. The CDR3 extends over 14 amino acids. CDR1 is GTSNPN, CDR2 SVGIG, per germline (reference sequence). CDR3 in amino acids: CAWQSGSSYNEQFF. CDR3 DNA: TGTGCCTGGCAGAGCGGGAGCTCCTACAATGAGCAGTTCTTC.

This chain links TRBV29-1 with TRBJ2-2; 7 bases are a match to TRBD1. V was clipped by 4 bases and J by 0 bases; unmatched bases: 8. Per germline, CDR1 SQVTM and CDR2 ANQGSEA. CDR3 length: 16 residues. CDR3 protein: CSVGRQGYPNTGELFF. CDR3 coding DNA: TGCAGCGTTGGGAGACAGGGATACCCGAACACCGGGGAGCTGTTTTTT.

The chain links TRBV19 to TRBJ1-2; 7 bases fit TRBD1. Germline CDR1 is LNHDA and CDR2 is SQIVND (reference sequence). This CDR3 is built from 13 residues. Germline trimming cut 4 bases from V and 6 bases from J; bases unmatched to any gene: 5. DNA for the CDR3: TGTGCCAGTAGTACAAGCAGGGGGAATGGCTACACCTTC. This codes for CASSTSRGNGYTF.